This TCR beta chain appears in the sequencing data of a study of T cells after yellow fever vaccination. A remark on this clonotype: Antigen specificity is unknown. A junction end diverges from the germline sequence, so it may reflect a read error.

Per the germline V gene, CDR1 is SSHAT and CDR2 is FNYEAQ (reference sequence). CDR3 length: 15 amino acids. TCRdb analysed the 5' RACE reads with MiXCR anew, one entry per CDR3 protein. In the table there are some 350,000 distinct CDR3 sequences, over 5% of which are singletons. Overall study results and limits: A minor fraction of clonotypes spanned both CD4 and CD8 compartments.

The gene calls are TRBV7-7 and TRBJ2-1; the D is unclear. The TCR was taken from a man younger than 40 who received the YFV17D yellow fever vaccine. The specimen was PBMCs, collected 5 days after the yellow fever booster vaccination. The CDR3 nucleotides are TGTGCTAGCAGCTTAGCTGCCGCGAACATTAATGAGAAGTTCTTC. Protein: CASSLAAANINEKFF. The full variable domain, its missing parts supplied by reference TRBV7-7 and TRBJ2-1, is GAGVSQSPRYKVTKRGQDVTLRCDPISSHATLYWYQQALGQGPEFLTYFNYEAQPDKSGLPSDRFSAERPEGSISTLTIQRTEQRDSAMYRCASSLAAANINEKFFGPGTRLTVL.